This is a list of T cell receptor beta chains from one sample in a study of cytomegalovirus exposure and HLA in healthy donors. The protocol was immunoSEQ multiplex PCR, while the TCRdb copy is restricted to in-frame clones and leaves out a portion. This sample has over 150,000 clones; around 80% occur once, and the top ten carry approximately 13%. Specimen: PBMCs. The receptors stem from a woman aged 45-65 years in good health and CMV-seropositive. The conserved cysteine and the conserved F or W are not part of the CDR3 here. Each record gives: CDR3 length, V gene, clone size, CDR3 protein. Size tells how often a clone was seen (once, few, many) or the class of an expanded clone, and some rows leave it out.

cdr3_length: 11
v_call: TRBV6-1
clone_size: NA
cdr3_aa: ATLRGIDYEQY

cdr3_length: 17
v_call: TRBV28
clone_size: NA
cdr3_aa: ASRPTSRLAGGRTDTQY

cdr3_length: 13
v_call: TRBV4-1
clone_size: NA
cdr3_aa: ASSQTWALTDTQY

cdr3_length: 11
v_call: TRBV5-5
clone_size: NA
cdr3_aa: ASSIRVLYEQY

cdr3_length: 16
v_call: TRBV5-1
clone_size: NA
cdr3_aa: ASSYRGLAGEISYEQY

cdr3_length: 12
v_call: TRBV7-9
clone_size: NA
cdr3_aa: ASSLVGQHGELF

cdr3_length: 13
v_call: TRBV25-1
clone_size: few
cdr3_aa: ASSDEMEGAGKLF

cdr3_length: 11
v_call: TRBV2
clone_size: NA
cdr3_aa: ASSEAAVGKLF

cdr3_length: 12
v_call: TRBV30
clone_size: once
cdr3_aa: AWGTGESNQPQH

cdr3_length: 12
v_call: TRBV5-1
clone_size: NA
cdr3_aa: ASSTGHFTGELF

cdr3_length: 11
v_call: TRBV4-1
clone_size: NA
cdr3_aa: ASSPGANYGYT

cdr3_length: 16
v_call: TRBV7-3
clone_size: few
cdr3_aa: ASSHGLAGGPLTDTQY

cdr3_length: 13
v_call: TRBV6-1
clone_size: NA
cdr3_aa: ASSEELGGAYEQY

cdr3_length: 12
v_call: TRBV5-1
clone_size: few
cdr3_aa: ASSLAGGPYEQY

cdr3_length: 12
v_call: TRBV7-2
clone_size: once
cdr3_aa: ASSLDRATDTQY

cdr3_length: 14
v_call: TRBV5-1
clone_size: NA
cdr3_aa: ASSSGLAGEFYEQY

cdr3_length: 13
v_call: TRBV2
clone_size: once
cdr3_aa: ASSQDRNRNQPQH

cdr3_length: 10
v_call: TRBV2
clone_size: NA
cdr3_aa: ASSEARYEQY

cdr3_length: 13
v_call: TRBV18
clone_size: NA
cdr3_aa: ASSPQQSSGNTIY

cdr3_length: 9
v_call: TRBV29-1
clone_size: NA
cdr3_aa: SVDRNYGYT

cdr3_length: 15
v_call: TRBV19
clone_size: NA
cdr3_aa: ASSSGTAQGTSYGYT

cdr3_length: 12
v_call: TRBV6-6
clone_size: NA
cdr3_aa: ASSRTGGDYGYT

cdr3_length: 14
v_call: TRBV5-6
clone_size: NA
cdr3_aa: ASSWGLAGDTGELF

cdr3_length: 9
v_call: TRBV5-1
clone_size: NA
cdr3_aa: ASSPDYGYT

cdr3_length: 10
v_call: TRBV7-3
clone_size: few
cdr3_aa: ASRSGGNEQF

cdr3_length: 12
v_call: TRBV6-4
clone_size: NA
cdr3_aa: ASSRTSGADTQY